The 11 T cell receptor beta chains reported below all come from one sample, sequenced in a study of blood T cell repertoires in COVID-19 (dated by TCRdb to about 2020). The receptor library was made with the immunoSEQ multiplex PCR assay. Not all clones reach the TCRdb copy of this immuneACCESS table, which keeps in-frame sequences only. Checked studies attribute under half of the gap to unresolved V genes and leave the rest unexplained. Recorded for this sample are about 310,000 clones; 70% to 90% of them occurred a single time. The top ten clones comprise 7.8% of the sample. Source material: peripheral blood. These receptors were obtained from a woman between 50 and 59 years old who had recovered from COVID-19.

Here the CDR3 DNA reads TGTGCCAGCAGAACAGGGTGGTATTTGAACACTGAAGCTTTCTTT. It translates to CASRTGWYLNTEAFF. The chain combines TRBV6-5 with TRBJ1-1; tentative D call: TRBD1 (6 bases). The CDR3 loop spans 15 amino acids. The V end lost 6 bases, the J end lost 0 bases, and 14 bases lay between the germline ends. CDR1 and CDR2 (germline): MNHEY, SVGAGI.

The chain uses TRBV20-1 and TRBJ1-6; D not resolved. The germline V and J ends were trimmed by 3 bases and 10 bases, with 10 bases remaining between them. This CDR3 has 12 amino acids. CDR1 is DFQATT, CDR2 SNEGSKA, per germline (reference sequence). The CDR3 is CSASSRKSPLHF. The DNA for the CDR3 is TGCAGTGCTAGTTCGAGGAAATCACCCCTCCACTTT.

A word on this clone: Within the sample, other DNA sequences also encode this same CDR3. The chain couples TRBV19 to TRBJ1-5, with D perhaps TRBD1 (5 bases). The germline V gene has CDR1 LNHDA and CDR2 SQIVND (reference sequence). The V end was cut by 6 bases, the J end by 2 bases, with 8 bases between. The CDR3 is 13 residues long. CDR3 in amino acids: CASSRDRNQPQHF. CDR3 in DNA: TGTGCCAGTAGCAGGGATCGCAATCAGCCCCAGCATTTT.

This chain uses TRBV5-5 with TRBJ2-2, with TRBD1 matching 7 bases. Germline values: CDR1 SGHKS, CDR2 YYEKEE (reference sequence). The CDR3 covers 17 residues. Trimming took 5 bases from V and 5 from J; bases not matched to a gene: 15. The CDR3 spells CASRQKTYRGRTGELFF. CDR3 nucleotide sequence: TGTGCCAGCAGACAAAAAACGTACAGGGGTAGGACCGGGGAGCTGTTTTTT.

The table lists this clone with a count of one. The V call is TRBV30, the J call TRBJ1-2; unclear D gene. The CDR3 totals 12 residues. Germline CDR1 and CDR2: GTSNPN and SVGIG (reference sequence). The V end was cut by 5 bases, the J end by 4 bases, with 11 bases between. CDR3: CAWESGGYGYTF. The CDR3 DNA is TGTGCCTGGGAATCAGGAGGCTATGGCTACACCTTC.

CDR3 protein: CASSLHGTGVEKLFF. The CDR3 DNA sequence: TGTGCCAGCAGCTTGCACGGGACAGGGGTTGAAAAACTGTTTTTT. This chain connects TRBV11-2 to TRBJ1-4; 10 bases are a match to TRBD1. In germline, CDR1 is SGHAT, CDR2 FQNNGV. There are 15 residues in the CDR3. The trim removed 3 bases at V and 7 bases at J, leaving 5 bases unmatched.

V is TRBV28 and J is TRBJ1-5; D remains unclear. The V end was cut by 8 bases, the J end by 4 bases, with 12 bases between. The length of the CDR3 is 13 residues. CDR1 is MDHEN, CDR2 SYDVKM, per germline. The CDR3 DNA sequence: TGTGCCAGCTTGATTTCTCTAAATCAGCCCCAGCATTTT. It specifies CASLISLNQPQHF.

This chain uses TRBV28 with TRBJ2-2; D is undetermined. V lost 5 bases and J lost 3, with 13 bases in between. This CDR3 is built from 15 residues. Germline V CDR1 and CDR2: MDHEN, SYDVKM. CDR3: CASSPSLEDTGELFF. Here the CDR3 DNA reads TGTGCCAGCAGTCCGTCCCTCGAGGACACCGGGGAGCTGTTTTTT.

The V and J genes are TRBV5-8 and TRBJ2-7; TRBD1 matches at 8 bases. After removal of 4 bases from V and 3 bases from J, the junction contained 6 bases not matched to a gene. The CDR3 covers 14 residues. Per the germline V gene, CDR1 is SGHTS and CDR2 is YDEGEE. This CDR3 is CASSPGQGVYEQYF. CDR3 nucleotides: TGTGCCAGCAGCCCCGGACAGGGAGTCTACGAGCAGTACTTC. The full variable domain, rest sourced from reference TRBV5-8 and TRBJ2-7, is EAGVTQSPTHLIKTRGQQATLRCSPISGHTSVYWYQQALGLGLQFLLWYDEGEERNRGNFPPRFSGRQFPNYSSELNVNALELEDSALYLCASSPGQGVYEQYFGPGTRLTVT.

The gene calls are TRBV3-1 (or the pseudogene TRBV3-2) and TRBJ1-1; the D is unclear. The CDR3 is 14 amino acids. V lost 1 base and J lost 0, with 6 bases in between. From germline, CDR1 is LGHDT and CDR2 YNNKEL (reference sequence). As DNA, the CDR3 is TGTGCCAGCAGCCAAGGGTACTTGAACACTGAAGCTTTCTTT. It translates to CASSQGYLNTEAFF.

This clone was counted only a few times. CDR3 residues: CASSPKDRDQPQHF. The CDR3 DNA reads TGTGCCAGCAGCCCTAAGGACAGAGATCAGCCCCAGCATTTT. The rearrangement uses TRBV5-8 and TRBJ1-5, with D possibly matching TRBD1 (6 bases). V was cut by 4 bases and J by 5 bases, with 13 bases left in between. Germline CDR1 SGHTS, CDR2 YDEGEE. The CDR3 is 14 residues long.